A selection of T cell receptor beta chains follows, all from one sample in a study. Via MiXCR, TCRdb re-called the RT-PCR reads, giving one row per CDR3 protein. The table records fewer than 800,000 distinct CDR3 sequences, about 14% of them present only once. Sequencing used memory CD4+ T cells from blood. These receptors were obtained from a female donor in good health, serving as a healthy control. Both conserved end residues are part of each CDR3. The order of the fields is V gene, CDR3 length, J gene, CDR3 protein.

TRBV27	14	TRBJ2-1	CASSQSGTVNEQFF
TRBV5-4	15	TRBJ2-7	CASSLSLTGGYEQYF
TRBV5-1	17	TRBJ2-1	CASSSKASGGLYNEQFF
TRBV7-8	16	TRBJ2-3	CASSLRLGTGGDTQYF
TRBV12-3/TRBV12-4	14	TRBJ2-3	CASSPRRGTDTQYF
TRBV7-9	16	TRBJ2-7	CASSDGLAGGLYEQYF
TRBV4-2	16	TRBJ2-3	CASSQGGPASTDTQYF
TRBV6-6	13	TRBJ2-3	CASSWGQKDTQYF
TRBV28	14	TRBJ1-5	CASSLGRAHQPQHF
TRBV5-1	16	TRBJ1-3	CASSPGQPISGNTIYF
TRBV18	13	TRBJ1-1	CASSPAQNTEAFF
TRBV7-2	18	TRBJ2-3	CASSLASGRGLFADTQYF
TRBV5-8	14	TRBJ1-5	CASSLGVFGQPQHF
TRBV18	15	TRBJ2-2	CASSPASSNTGELFF
TRBV6-6	16	TRBJ2-7	CASSYSRTSGSYEQYF
TRBV3-1	15	TRBJ2-7	CASSRDRQYSYEQYF
TRBV3-1	14	TRBJ2-1	CASSRSELDNEQFF
TRBV20-1	16	TRBJ2-7	CSASGRTIGISYEQYF
TRBV7-9	15	TRBJ1-6	CASSLAGAGASPLHF
TRBV5-5	15	TRBJ2-7	CASSLTGTYSYEQYF
TRBV5-1	14	TRBJ2-3	CASRPLGATDTQYF
TRBV28	14	TRBJ1-2	CASSLADRGYGYTF
TRBV12-3/TRBV12-4	16	TRBJ1-3	CASSLGPYSSGNTIYF
TRBV12-3/TRBV12-4	14	TRBJ2-1	CASSNPGGSNEQFF
TRBV18	12	TRBJ2-1	CASSSLIREQFF
TRBV7-9	16	TRBJ2-3	CASSVQAGGPGDTQYF
TRBV12-3/TRBV12-4	14	TRBJ1-1	CASSLQAETTEAFF
TRBV5-5	14	TRBJ2-7	CASSLRTDNYEQYF